The source of this T cell receptor (beta chain) is a study of blood T cell repertoires in COVID-19. The CDR3 length is 17 residues. Unmatched junction bases numbered 9, after V lost 5 bases and J lost 1 base. Germline assignment: CDR1 SGHNT and CDR2 YENEEA. Original processing notes: Reference gene primer amplification in the assay estimated nucleated cell counts. Clones were read by immunoSEQ multiplex PCR, and TCRdb kept only the in-frame ones, dropping some. The DNA gave D and trimming, while V, J and clone size come from that table. The data contain 100,000 or so clones, 65% to 90% of them singletons. Categorization into cohorts depended on clinical history that participants reported. Donors of Cohort 3 who recovered were those that had two negative PCRs, clearance, or symptom resolution.

The source is a woman between 50 and 59 years old who had recovered from COVID-19. Sequencing input: PBMCs or T cells enriched from blood (not recorded which). The chain uses TRBV11-3 and TRBJ2-3, with TRBD2 identical over 10 bases. CDR3 bases: TGTGCCAGCAGCCGTGGGACTAGCGTTGCAGGCACAGATACGCAGTATTTT. As protein: CASSRGTSVAGTDTQYF.